Listed here are 26 T cell receptor beta chains from one sample, sequenced in a study of T cells in Graves' hyperthyroidism and ophthalmopathy. TCR beta CDR3 regions were amplified from RNA. TCR CDR3 underwent first-round RT-PCR with the HTBI primer set. TCRdb reprocessed the multiplex PCR reads with MiXCR, giving one entry per CDR3 protein. In the table there are about 380,000 distinct CDR3 sequences, about 18% of which are singletons. Sample: blood. The source of these receptors is a man aged 18 to 29 with Graves' ophthalmopathy.

The chain joins TRBV6-1 to TRBJ2-2; 9 bases match TRBD2. The V and J ends lost 0 bases and 5 bases, in that order; junction bases with no gene match: 10. This CDR3 has 18 amino acids. CDR1 MNHNS and CDR2 SASEGT come from the germline V gene. CDR3 loop: CASSEAAGGLTVTGELFF. The CDR3 DNA reads TGTGCCAGCAGTGAAGCTGCGGGGGGGTTGACCGTGACCGGGGAGCTGTTTTTT.

The chain uses TRBV7-6 and TRBJ2-3, with 12 bases fitting TRBD2. CDR1 and CDR2 from the germline V gene are SGHVS and FNYEAQ. There are 17 residues in the CDR3. V dropped 1 base and J dropped 2; count of bases not matched to a gene: 4. DNA of the CDR3: TGTGCCAGCAGCTTAGGAGCTAGCGGGGGGGCCACAGATACGCAGTATTTT. Translating gives CASSLGASGGATDTQYF.

V usage is TRBV15 and J usage is TRBJ1-2; 7 bases line up with TRBD1. Germline V CDR1 and CDR2: LNHNV, YYDKDF (reference sequence). The J segment lost 4 bases and the V segment lost 4 bases, leaving 3 bases of the junction unmatched. The CDR3 is 13 residues long. The CDR3 protein is CATSNAGGYGYTF. DNA for the CDR3: TGTGCCACCAGCAATGCAGGGGGCTATGGCTACACCTTC.

The chain combines TRBV20-1 with TRBJ2-1, with 13 bases fitting TRBD2. V shed 8 bases, J shed 9 bases, and the junction held 10 bases outside the gene matches. CDR1 is DFQATT, CDR2 SNEGSKA, per germline (reference sequence). This CDR3 has 14 residues. CDR3: CSTPTSGGRGEQFF. Here the CDR3 DNA reads TGCAGTACCCCGACTAGCGGGGGGCGGGGTGAGCAGTTCTTC.

This clonotype was detected many times. The rearrangement links TRBV7-8 to TRBJ2-3; D perhaps matches TRBD2 (5 bases). Trimming left V 3 bases short and J 4 bases short, with 14 bases between. CDR1 SGHVS and CDR2 FQNEAQ come from the germline V gene. The CDR3 consists of 15 residues. The CDR3 DNA sequence: TGTGCCAGCAGCTTCGGCGGGTTGTGGGCAGATACGCAGTATTTT. Encoded protein: CASSFGGLWADTQYF. The whole variable domain, remainder taken from reference TRBV7-8 and TRBJ2-3, is GAGVSQSPRYKVAKRGQDVALRCDPISGHVSLFWYQQALGQGPEFLTYFQNEAQLDKSGLPSDRFFAERPEGSVSTLKIQRTQQEDSAVYLCASSFGGLWADTQYFGPGTRLTVL.

The chain couples TRBV2 to TRBJ2-1, with 10 nucleotides matching TRBD2. The ends lost 2 bases at V and 8 bases at J; junction bases unmatched: 0. The CDR3 is made up of 13 amino acids. Germline V gives CDR1 SNHLY, CDR2 FYNNEI. The CDR3 loop is CASSELAGDEQFF. Here the CDR3 DNA reads TGTGCCAGCAGTGAACTAGCGGGAGATGAGCAGTTCTTC.

This clonotype was observed at least ten times. The V call is TRBV7-9, the J call TRBJ1-1, with D possibly being TRBD1 (6 bases). V was trimmed by 5 bases and J by 5 bases, leaving 15 bases between them. The CDR3 covers 14 residues. Germline assignment: CDR1 SEHNR and CDR2 FQNEAQ (reference sequence). CDR3 DNA: TGTGCCAGCAGCCTAGGCGGGACACGGACTGAAGCTTTCTTT. Its translation: CASSLGGTRTEAFF.

There are many counts of this clonotype. The chain links TRBV7-6 to TRBJ2-7, with 11 bases that match TRBD1. This CDR3 has 15 residues. J gave up 3 bases and V 7 bases, and 8 bases lay outside the gene matches. Germline V lookup: CDR1 SGHVS, CDR2 FNYEAQ. CDR3 bases: TGTGCCAGCACCCCCGGGACAGGGGGTTTCTACGAGCAGTACTTC. It is translated as CASTPGTGGFYEQYF.

The chain couples TRBV25-1 to TRBJ1-2; 9 bases are a match to TRBD1. The junction had 8 bases not matched to a gene; V was cut back by 4 bases and J by 8 bases. Germline V gives CDR1 MGHDK, CDR2 SYGVNS. The CDR3 is 14 amino acids. The CDR3, as DNA: TGTGCCAGCAGTGCGCGACAGGGGGTAAGAGGCTACACCTTC. Residues: CASSARQGVRGYTF.

V gene TRBV4-2 combines with J gene TRBJ2-3, with 12 bases lining up with TRBD2. Trimming cost V 0 bases and J 4 bases; bases outside gene matches: 2. Looked up from germline, CDR1 is LGHNA and CDR2 is YNFKEQ. The CDR3 extends over 16 amino acids. CDR3 sequence (DNA): TGTGCCAGCAGCCAAGATCCTAGCGGGGGGGCAGATACGCAGTATTTT. Translation gives CASSQDPSGGADTQYF.

This clonotype was counted many times. This chain links TRBV3-1 with TRBJ1-5, with D perhaps TRBD1 (5 bases). Germline V gives CDR1 LGHDT, CDR2 YNNKEL (reference sequence). This CDR3 is 15 amino acids long. Trimming stripped 4 bases from V and 2 bases from J, with 12 bases between. CDR3 DNA sequence: TGTGCCAGCAGCCGAGAGACAGTACGCAATCAGCCCCAGCATTTT. Translating gives CASSRETVRNQPQHF.

A word on this clonotype: Relative to the germline gene, one junction end is altered; a read error may explain this. V gene TRBV27 combines with J gene TRBJ2-5; D possibly uses TRBD1 or TRBD2 (5 bases each). Germline V CDR1 and CDR2: MNHEY, SMNVEV (reference sequence). This CDR3 is 12 amino acids long. This CDR3 reads CASSSRGLLLDF. The CDR3 nucleotides read TGTGCCAGCAGTTCGAGGGGCTTACTATTGGACTTC.

A few counts support this clonotype. The chain uses TRBV5-1 and TRBJ1-2; TRBD1 matches at 9 bases. CDR3 length: 16 residues. V dropped 4 bases and J dropped 0; count of bases not matched to a gene: 7. CDR1 and CDR2 from the germline V gene are SGHRS and YFSETQ. The CDR3 sequence: CASSNTGGPANYGYTF. In DNA form, the CDR3 reads TGCGCCAGCAGCAATACAGGGGGCCCAGCTAACTATGGCTACACCTTC.

V is TRBV6-1 and J is TRBJ2-5, with TRBD1 matching 12 bases. CDR3 length: 14 residues. V shed 6 bases, J shed 1 base, and the junction held 0 bases outside the gene matches. In germline, CDR1 is MNHNS, CDR2 SASEGT. The CDR3 reads CASRGQGAQETQYF. The CDR3 bases are TGTGCCAGCAGGGGACAGGGGGCCCAAGAGACCCAGTACTTC.

Details on this clonotype: Sequence at one end of the junction differs from germline and may be a read error. The chain employs TRBV20-1 and TRBJ2-7; D is perhaps TRBD2 (6 bases). The length of the CDR3 is 13 residues. Germline lookup yields CDR1 DFQATT and CDR2 SNEGSKA (reference sequence). The CDR3 nucleotides read TGTAGTGTCAGGCGGCCGGGAGCCTACGAGCAGTACTTC. Protein product: CSVRRPGAYEQYF.

This clonotype showed up just a few times. The rearrangement uses TRBV11-2 and TRBJ2-5; TRBD2 agrees at 11 bases. Trimming removed 0 bases from V and 5 bases from J; junction bases left unmatched: 5. The CDR3 is 16 amino acids. The V gene's germline CDR1 is SGHAT and CDR2 FQNNGV. The CDR3: CASSLEGSGGAETQYF. CDR3 nucleotides: TGTGCCAGCAGCTTAGAGGGTAGCGGGGGGGCGGAGACCCAGTACTTC.

This clonotype was seen only a few times. This sequence joins TRBV28 and TRBJ2-3, with 9 bases matching TRBD2. Germline V CDR1 and CDR2: MDHEN, SYDVKM. The length of the CDR3 is 16 residues. Losses at the gene ends were 4 bases for V and 5 bases for J; bases not matched to a gene: 10. The CDR3 sequence: CASSYDRGGAEDTQYF. CDR3 DNA sequence: TGTGCCAGCAGTTACGACCGCGGGGGGGCCGAAGATACGCAGTATTTT.

In its sample, this clonotype was seen many times. The CDR3 DNA is TGTGCCAGCAGCGCGGGACAGGAGGCACTTTTCCCCCTCCACTTT. Its protein product is CASSAGQEALFPLHF. The chain links TRBV9 to TRBJ1-6; 8 nucleotides align to TRBD1. The CDR3 is 15 amino acids. J lost 13 bases, V lost 3 bases, and 12 bases had no gene match. Per the germline V gene, CDR1 is SGDLS and CDR2 is YYNGEE.

This clonotype was recorded a few times. The chain recombines TRBV2 with TRBJ2-2; D may be TRBD2 (5 bases). The CDR3 covers 15 residues. Trimming removed 7 bases from V and 0 bases from J, with 12 bases in between. Looked up from germline, CDR1 is SNHLY and CDR2 is FYNNEI. This CDR3 is CASTERTSNTGELFF. CDR3 DNA sequence: TGTGCCAGCACGGAGCGGACCTCGAACACCGGGGAGCTGTTTTTT.

This rearrangement joins TRBV5-8 to TRBJ2-1; the match to TRBD1 covers 9 bases. Germline CDR1 SGHTS, CDR2 YDEGEE. The CDR3 has 16 amino acids. J gave up 7 bases and V 4 bases, and 12 bases lay outside the gene matches. CDR3 DNA sequence: TGTGCCAGCAGCCGGGCCGGGGACAGGGTGTCTAATGAGCAGTTCTTC. Translation: CASSRAGDRVSNEQFF. Full variable domain (remainder filled in from reference TRBV5-8 and TRBJ2-1): EAGVTQSPTHLIKTRGQQATLRCSPISGHTSVYWYQQALGLGLQFLLWYDEGEERNRGNFPPRFSGRQFPNYSSELNVNALELEDSALYLCASSRAGDRVSNEQFFGPGTRLTVL.

The V call is TRBV7-9, the J call TRBJ2-1; D is unresolved. This CDR3 region has 13 residues. CDR1 is SEHNR, CDR2 FQNEAQ, per germline (reference sequence). With 5 bases removed from V and 5 bases from J, the gap between germline ends came to 10 bases. CDR3 region: CASSPGPHNEQFF. The CDR3 coding sequence is TGTGCCAGCAGCCCAGGACCCCACAATGAGCAGTTCTTC.

This clonotype appeared a few times. The gene calls are TRBV18 and TRBJ1-2, with TRBD1 matching over 8 bases. This CDR3 is built from 14 residues. With 4 bases clipped from V and 8 bases from J, the junction kept 9 bases outside the gene matches. Germline V CDR1 and CDR2: KGHSH, LQKENI. Here the CDR3 DNA reads TGTGCCAGCTCACTTTCCGGGACAGGAGAAGGCTACACCTTC. Protein: CASSLSGTGEGYTF.

This clonotype has a count of ten or more. The rearrangement uses TRBV7-3 and TRBJ2-7; 8 bases line up with TRBD2. This CDR3 spans 13 amino acids. Germline V gives CDR1 SGHTA, CDR2 FQGTGA. The ends lost 0 bases at V and 5 bases at J; junction bases unmatched: 0. The CDR3 protein is CASSLTSGNEQYF. CDR3 DNA: TGTGCCAGCAGCTTAACTAGCGGGAACGAGCAGTACTTC.

This clonotype was found many times. V usage is TRBV28 and J usage is TRBJ1-2, with D unclear. V lost 5 bases and J lost 4, with 8 bases in between. The CDR3 has 12 residues. Germline values: CDR1 MDHEN, CDR2 SYDVKM. CDR3 region: CASSESGYGYTF. In DNA form, the CDR3 reads TGTGCCAGCAGTGAGTCTGGCTATGGCTACACCTTC.

Only a few counts were recorded for this clonotype. The chain uses TRBV5-1 and TRBJ1-4, with a weak D call TRBD1 (5 bases). The germline V and J ends were trimmed by 4 bases and 7 bases, with 14 bases remaining between them. Germline V gives CDR1 SGHRS, CDR2 YFSETQ. There are 14 residues in the CDR3. For the CDR3, the DNA is TGCGCCAGCAGCCCCGGTCGAGACAGTGAAAAACTGTTTTTT. Protein sequence: CASSPGRDSEKLFF.

Ten or more counts support this clonotype. V usage is TRBV12-3 or TRBV12-4 and J usage is TRBJ1-6; D gene uncertain. This CDR3 comprises 14 residues. V was clipped by 7 bases and J by 7 bases, with 14 bases between them. The CDR3 loop is CASTSEQVNSPLHF. The CDR3 DNA follows: TGTGCCAGCACCTCTGAACAAGTAAATTCACCCCTCCACTTT.